This TCR beta chain is drawn from a study of PD-1 blockade in classical Hodgkin lymphoma. Each patient's relapse followed autologous stem cell transplantation, and brentuximab vedotin exposure varied. Measured with immunoSEQ multiplex PCR; TCRdb has only the in-frame clones, and not every one. The sample yields 95,000 or so clones, 75% to 90% seen once. In regard to this clone: The antigen is unknown.

Regarding the study as a whole: By C4D1, CD4+ diversity increased significantly, especially in complete responders.

The CDR3 length is 13 residues. Germline V lookup: CDR1 KGHSH, CDR2 LQKENI. The V and J ends lost 2 bases and 2 bases respectively, with 7 bases between them. This chain joins TRBV18 and TRBJ2-7; D remains ambiguous. Sequencing was performed on peripheral blood mononuclear cells (PBMCs), taken at baseline. The TCR comes from a human donor with classical Hodgkin lymphoma. The CDR3 spells CASSPFAPYEQYF. CDR3 coding DNA: TGTGCCAGCTCACCATTCGCCCCCTACGAGCAGTACTTC.